These T cell receptor beta chains were read from a single sample in a study of T-cell memory formation after mild COVID-19. MiXCR, applied by TCRdb to the 5' RACE reads, yields one record per CDR3 protein. The sample yields some 150,000 distinct CDR3 sequences, approximately 6% seen once. The sequenced material came from PBMCs or a T cell subset sorted from them (not recorded which). These receptors originate from an adult woman who had mild COVID-19 (a few samples of this study predate the infection). Cell type and time point are not known. Each CDR3 is given with its conserved first and last residue. The order of the fields is V gene, clone size, J gene, D gene, CDR3 DNA, CDR3 protein. A D gene is named only where the DNA matches it firmly. A clone size is listed for some rows: how often the clone was seen (once, few, many), or a class if it is expanded.

V gene: TRBV25-1; clone size: -; J gene: TRBJ2-1; D gene: TRBD1; CDR3 DNA: TGTGCCAGCAGTGGGGGCGGGACAGGGGGCAATGAGCAGTTCTTC; CDR3 protein: CASSGGGTGGNEQFF
V gene: TRBV5-1; clone size: -; J gene: TRBJ1-5; D gene: TRBD1; CDR3 DNA: TGCGCCAGCAGCACTATGCCGGGACAGAATCAGCCCCAGCATTTT; CDR3 protein: CASSTMPGQNQPQHF
V gene: TRBV29-1; clone size: -; J gene: TRBJ2-7; D gene: -; CDR3 DNA: TGCAGCGGGTCGGACATGGAGGGCCGCGAGCAGTACTTC; CDR3 protein: CSGSDMEGREQYF
V gene: TRBV7-2; clone size: -; J gene: TRBJ1-3; D gene: TRBD1; CDR3 DNA: TGTGCCAGCAGCCTCTCCGGGACAGGCGGCTCTGGAAACACCATATATTTT; CDR3 protein: CASSLSGTGGSGNTIYF
V gene: TRBV5-1; clone size: many; J gene: TRBJ1-2; D gene: -; CDR3 DNA: TGCGCCAGCAGCTTGGACAGGTCCCCCAGTGGCTATGGCTACACCTTC; CDR3 protein: CASSLDRSPSGYGYTF
V gene: TRBV11-2; clone size: many; J gene: TRBJ2-1; D gene: TRBD2; CDR3 DNA: TGTGCCAGCAGCCGGGAGGTAGCGGGAACTTACAATGAGCAGTTCTTC; CDR3 protein: CASSREVAGTYNEQFF
V gene: TRBV12-3/TRBV12-4; clone size: -; J gene: TRBJ1-1; D gene: -; CDR3 DNA: TGTGCCAGCAGTCCGAAAGGAGCGGACACTGAAGCTTTCTTT; CDR3 protein: CASSPKGADTEAFF
V gene: TRBV5-1; clone size: many; J gene: TRBJ2-1; D gene: -; CDR3 DNA: TGCGCCAGCAGCTTGGTGTGGCCTTACAATGAGCAGTTCTTC; CDR3 protein: CASSLVWPYNEQFF
V gene: TRBV5-5; clone size: -; J gene: TRBJ2-3; D gene: -; CDR3 DNA: TGTGCCAGCAGCGGGTCAATTCCGGGACTCAGCACAGATACGCAGTATTTT; CDR3 protein: CASSGSIPGLSTDTQYF
V gene: TRBV30; clone size: few; J gene: TRBJ1-2; D gene: TRBD1; CDR3 DNA: TGTGCCTGGAGTGTATTCCCCCAACAGGGGAACTATGGCTACACCTTC; CDR3 protein: CAWSVFPQQGNYGYTF
V gene: TRBV12-3/TRBV12-4; clone size: few; J gene: TRBJ2-7; D gene: TRBD2; CDR3 DNA: TGTGCCAGCAGTCTGCGGACTAGTTCGGCCCCCTACGAGCAGTACTTC; CDR3 protein: CASSLRTSSAPYEQYF
V gene: TRBV9; clone size: many; J gene: TRBJ2-7; D gene: TRBD2; CDR3 DNA: TGTGCCAGCAGCCCGGGACTAGCGGGAGGGGTCTCCTACGAGCAGTACTTC; CDR3 protein: CASSPGLAGGVSYEQYF
V gene: TRBV20-1; clone size: many; J gene: TRBJ1-1; D gene: -; CDR3 DNA: TGCAGTGCTAGGGTTCCGGGGGTCAGCGGCCTGGGTACTTTCTTT; CDR3 protein: CSARVPGVSGLGTFF
V gene: TRBV9; clone size: few; J gene: TRBJ1-1; D gene: -; CDR3 DNA: TGTGCCAGCAGCGGCGACATGAACACTGAAGCTTTCTTT; CDR3 protein: CASSGDMNTEAFF
V gene: TRBV29-1; clone size: few; J gene: TRBJ2-3; D gene: TRBD1; CDR3 DNA: TGCAGCGTCGGACAGGGCACAGATACGCAGTATTTT; CDR3 protein: CSVGQGTDTQYF
V gene: TRBV14; clone size: many; J gene: TRBJ1-6; D gene: -; CDR3 DNA: TGTGCCAGCAGCCAACATCCACCCGGGTATAATTCACCCCTCCACTTT; CDR3 protein: CASSQHPPGYNSPLHF
V gene: TRBV7-9; clone size: -; J gene: TRBJ2-3; D gene: -; CDR3 DNA: TGTGCCAGCAGCTTCCGACTCGCTAGCACAGATACGCAGTATTTT; CDR3 protein: CASSFRLASTDTQYF
V gene: TRBV27; clone size: few; J gene: TRBJ1-5; D gene: TRBD1; CDR3 DNA: TGTGCCAGCAGTCACGGGACAGGTAGCAATCAGCCCCAGCATTTT; CDR3 protein: CASSHGTGSNQPQHF
V gene: TRBV5-1; clone size: many; J gene: TRBJ2-2; D gene: -; CDR3 DNA: TGCGCCAGCAGCGGGGGGGCTAACACCGGGGAGCTGTTTTTT; CDR3 protein: CASSGGANTGELFF
V gene: TRBV24-1; clone size: few; J gene: TRBJ2-1; D gene: TRBD1; CDR3 DNA: TGTGCCACCAGTGATTTTTGGGACAGGTACAATGAGCAGTTCTTC; CDR3 protein: CATSDFWDRYNEQFF
V gene: TRBV6-1; clone size: many; J gene: TRBJ1-6; D gene: -; CDR3 DNA: TGTGCCAGCAGTGAACTAGGGGCTAATTCACCCCTCCACTTT; CDR3 protein: CASSELGANSPLHF
V gene: TRBV7-7; clone size: many; J gene: TRBJ2-7; D gene: -; CDR3 DNA: TGTGCCAGCAGCTTAGGATTGAACTACGAGCAGTACTTC; CDR3 protein: CASSLGLNYEQYF
V gene: TRBV6-5; clone size: -; J gene: TRBJ2-7; D gene: -; CDR3 DNA: TGTGCCAGCAGCCCTCGGGCGGGAAGGGGCGAGCAGTACTTC; CDR3 protein: CASSPRAGRGEQYF
V gene: TRBV29-1; clone size: many; J gene: TRBJ1-1; D gene: -; CDR3 DNA: TGCAGCGTTTATCGGGGGAGGACTGAAGCTTTCTTT; CDR3 protein: CSVYRGRTEAFF
V gene: TRBV2; clone size: few; J gene: TRBJ2-3; D gene: TRBD2; CDR3 DNA: TGTGCCAGCAGTAGGCGGGGGGGCCTGAATACGCAGTATTTT; CDR3 protein: CASSRRGGLNTQYF
V gene: TRBV5-1; clone size: many; J gene: TRBJ2-1; D gene: -; CDR3 DNA: TGCGCCAGCAGCTTCGAGAGTATTAATGAGCAGTTCTTC; CDR3 protein: CASSFESINEQFF
V gene: TRBV7-2; clone size: many; J gene: TRBJ2-3; D gene: -; CDR3 DNA: TGTGCCAGCAGCTTGGCCAGATTTGGCCCAGATACGCAGTATTTT; CDR3 protein: CASSLARFGPDTQYF
V gene: TRBV5-6; clone size: many; J gene: TRBJ1-2; D gene: TRBD1; CDR3 DNA: TGTGCCAGCAGCCACCCCACCGGGACAGGGAATGGCTACACCTTC; CDR3 protein: CASSHPTGTGNGYTF
V gene: TRBV5-6; clone size: many; J gene: TRBJ2-7; D gene: -; CDR3 DNA: TGTGCCAGCAGCTTGGATGGACTCAGCTCCTACGAGCAGTACTTC; CDR3 protein: CASSLDGLSSYEQYF
V gene: TRBV30; clone size: few; J gene: TRBJ2-7; D gene: TRBD1; CDR3 DNA: TGTGCCTGGAGTGTAGGGTGGCAGGGGGCGCGTCACGAGCAGTACTTC; CDR3 protein: CAWSVGWQGARHEQYF
V gene: TRBV5-1; clone size: few; J gene: TRBJ2-3; D gene: -; CDR3 DNA: TGCGCCAGCAGCCCGCGGGACTCTTTCACAGATACGCAGTATTTT; CDR3 protein: CASSPRDSFTDTQYF
V gene: TRBV29-1; clone size: -; J gene: TRBJ1-1; D gene: -; CDR3 DNA: TGCAGCGTTTTTCGGAACACTGAAGCTTTCTTT; CDR3 protein: CSVFRNTEAFF
V gene: TRBV20-1; clone size: few; J gene: TRBJ1-2; D gene: -; CDR3 DNA: TGCAGTGCAGAAAAGAACAGGGTTAACTATGGCTACACCTTC; CDR3 protein: CSAEKNRVNYGYTF
V gene: TRBV5-1; clone size: few; J gene: TRBJ1-4; D gene: -; CDR3 DNA: TGCGCCAGCAGCTTCGTTGCAACTAATGAAAAACTGTTTTTT; CDR3 protein: CASSFVATNEKLFF
V gene: TRBV30; clone size: few; J gene: TRBJ1-1; D gene: -; CDR3 DNA: TGTGCCTGGAGTGTAGGGGATTTCACTGAAGCTTTCTTT; CDR3 protein: CAWSVGDFTEAFF
V gene: TRBV20-1; clone size: few; J gene: TRBJ2-1; D gene: -; CDR3 DNA: TGCAGTGCTAGAGATCGAGGGAGCGCCGCTTCCTACAATGAGCAGTTCTTC; CDR3 protein: CSARDRGSAASYNEQFF
V gene: TRBV5-1; clone size: many; J gene: TRBJ2-3; D gene: -; CDR3 DNA: TGCGCCAGCAGCTTCGAGGACCGAAGGGCAGATACGCAGTATTTT; CDR3 protein: CASSFEDRRADTQYF
V gene: TRBV27; clone size: many; J gene: TRBJ1-1; D gene: -; CDR3 DNA: TGTGCCAGCAGTTTATCCGTGGGGGGTAACACTGAAGCTTTCTTT; CDR3 protein: CASSLSVGGNTEAFF
V gene: TRBV3-1; clone size: -; J gene: TRBJ1-1; D gene: -; CDR3 DNA: TGTGCCAGCAGCCAAGATTGGGGGGCAATGAACACTGAAGCTTTCTTT; CDR3 protein: CASSQDWGAMNTEAFF
V gene: TRBV13; clone size: -; J gene: TRBJ2-5; D gene: -; CDR3 DNA: TGTGCCAGCAGAATCCAGGGATCGGAGACCCAGTACTTC; CDR3 protein: CASRIQGSETQYF
V gene: TRBV21-1; clone size: -; J gene: TRBJ2-3; D gene: -; CDR3 DNA: TGTGCCAGCAGCAAAGTACATAAGGGGGGAGTCCCTCGGACAGATACGCAGTATTTT; CDR3 protein: CASSKVHKGGVPRTDTQYF
V gene: TRBV12-3/TRBV12-4; clone size: many; J gene: TRBJ2-7; D gene: -; CDR3 DNA: TGTGCCAGCAGTTTCTCGACTGACTCCTACGAGCAGTACTTC; CDR3 protein: CASSFSTDSYEQYF